The sequence of this T cell receptor beta chain was determined in a study of naive and memory T cell subsets. Only a few counts were recorded for this clonotype. Amplification of ligated cDNA took four PCR rounds with SP2 and nested alpha and beta constant primers. Reverse transcription of blood and skin TCR RNA was primed at alpha and beta constant regions. MiXCR, applied by TCRdb to the 5' RACE reads, yields one record per CDR3 protein. The repertoire holds approximately 32,000 distinct CDR3 sequences, with 16% as singletons. An oligonucleotide containing a UMI was ligated to the 3' end of TCR cDNA. The germline gives CDR1 SGHTA, CDR2 FQGNSA. The CDR3 runs 16 residues. V was shortened by 1 base and J by 7 bases, with 14 bases between the two germline ends.

The V and J genes are TRBV7-2 and TRBJ1-6, with TRBD1 as a possible D gene (6 bases). The source is a female donor in good health. For the CDR3, the DNA is TGTGCCAGCAGCTTAGTTGCCCAGGGGAGGAATTCACCCCTCCACTTT. This translates into CASSLVAQGRNSPLHF. The full variable domain, with the rest looked up from reference TRBV7-2 and TRBJ1-6, is GAGVSQSPSNKVTEKGKDVELRCDPISGHTALYWYRQSLGQGLEFLIYFQGNSAPDKSGLPSDRFSAERTGGSVSTLTIQRTQQEDSAVYLCASSLVAQGRNSPLHFGNGTRLTVT.